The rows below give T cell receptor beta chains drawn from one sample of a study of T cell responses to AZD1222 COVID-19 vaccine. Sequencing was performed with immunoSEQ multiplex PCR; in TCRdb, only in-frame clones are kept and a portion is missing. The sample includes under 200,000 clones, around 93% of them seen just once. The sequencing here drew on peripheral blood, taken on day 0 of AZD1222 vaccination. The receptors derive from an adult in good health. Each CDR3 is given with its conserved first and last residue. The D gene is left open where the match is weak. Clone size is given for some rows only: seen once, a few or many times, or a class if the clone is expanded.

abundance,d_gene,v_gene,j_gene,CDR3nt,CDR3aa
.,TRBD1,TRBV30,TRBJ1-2,TGTGCCTGGGACAGGGGGCGCGAGGCGGCCTATGGCTACACCTTC,CAWDRGREAAYGYTF
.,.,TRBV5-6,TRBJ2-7,TGTGCCAGCAGCTTGACCGGCTACGAGCAGTACTTC,CASSLTGYEQYF
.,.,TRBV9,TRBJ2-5,TGTGCCAGCAGCGTAGATGCCCCGGCGGAGACCCAGTACTTC,CASSVDAPAETQYF
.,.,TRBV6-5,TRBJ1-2,TGTGCCAGCAGAGATACAGCGGTCGGCTACACCTTC,CASRDTAVGYTF
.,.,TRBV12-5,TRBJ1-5,TGTGCTAGTGGTTACAGCGATCAGCCCCAGCATTTT,CASGYSDQPQHF
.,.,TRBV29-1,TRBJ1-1,TGCAGCGTTGAAGCTGTAACAGAAAACACTGAAGCTTTCTTT,CSVEAVTENTEAFF
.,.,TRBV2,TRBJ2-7,TGTGCCAGCAGTTACGTTGGGGATACCCGGGTTTACGAGCAGTACTTC,CASSYVGDTRVYEQYF
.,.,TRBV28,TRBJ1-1,TGTGCCAGCAGTAACATGCGGACAGCCAAAGCTTTCTTT,CASSNMRTAKAFF
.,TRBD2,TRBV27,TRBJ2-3,TGTGCCAGCAGTTTAAGCGCTCTACGAGCGGGAGGGCTCCCAGATACGCAGTATTTT,CASSLSALRAGGLPDTQYF
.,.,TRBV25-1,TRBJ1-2,TGTGCCAGCAGTGAATGGAGGGGGGCGGACTATGGCTACACCTTC,CASSEWRGADYGYTF
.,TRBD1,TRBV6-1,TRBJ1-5,TGTGCCAGCAGTGAAACAGGGGGGGGCAATCAGCCCCAGCATTTT,CASSETGGGNQPQHF
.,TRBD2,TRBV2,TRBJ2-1,TGTGCCAGCAGTGTGAGACTAGCGGGGACCAATGAGCAGTTCTTC,CASSVRLAGTNEQFF
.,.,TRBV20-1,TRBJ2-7,TGCAGTGCTAGAGACGGTACCGGGGAGTACTTC,CSARDGTGEYF
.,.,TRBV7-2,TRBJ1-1,TGTGCCAGCAGCTTAAAAGGTTCGTACACTGAAGCTTTCTTT,CASSLKGSYTEAFF
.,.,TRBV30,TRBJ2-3,TGTGCCTGGAGCCGCGGCGCGGGAACCACAGATACGCAGTATTTT,CAWSRGAGTTDTQYF
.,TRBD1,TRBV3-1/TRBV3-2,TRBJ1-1,TGTGCCAGCAGCCATTTGGACAGGTCTGAAGCTTTCTTT,CASSHLDRSEAFF
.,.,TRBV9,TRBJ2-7,TGTGCCAGCACCATAGGGTACGGGAGCACCTACGAGCAGTACTTC,CASTIGYGSTYEQYF
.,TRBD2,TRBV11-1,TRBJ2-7,TGTGCCAGCAGCTTAGCGCCTAGCGGGACCTCCTACGAGCAGTACTTC,CASSLAPSGTSYEQYF
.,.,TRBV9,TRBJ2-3,TGTGCCAGCAGCGTAGTGGGGGACACAACAGATACGCAGTATTTT,CASSVVGDTTDTQYF
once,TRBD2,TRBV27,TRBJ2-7,TGTGCCAGCCGGCGGCTAGCGGGAGGGAACTACGAGCAGTACTTC,CASRRLAGGNYEQYF
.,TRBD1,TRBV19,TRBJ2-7,TGTGCCAGTACCAAAGGGACAGGGGCGTACGAGCAGTACTTC,CASTKGTGAYEQYF
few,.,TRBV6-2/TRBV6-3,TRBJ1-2,TGTGCCAGCAGTAAAGGACAGTTCTATGGCTACACCTTC,CASSKGQFYGYTF
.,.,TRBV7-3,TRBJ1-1,TGTGCCAGCAGCCCGCTACAGAGTTTGAACACTGAAGCTTTCTTT,CASSPLQSLNTEAFF
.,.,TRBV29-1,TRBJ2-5,TGCAGCGCCCTAGGGGCAGGGCTCCAAGAGACCCAGTACTTC,CSALGAGLQETQYF
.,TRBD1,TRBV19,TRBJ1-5,TGTGCCAGTAGTCGGACAGGGCAAAATCAGCCCCAGCATTTT,CASSRTGQNQPQHF
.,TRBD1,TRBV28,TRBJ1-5,TGTGCCAGCAACCGACAGGGAGGGGGTTACCAGCCCCAGCATTTT,CASNRQGGGYQPQHF
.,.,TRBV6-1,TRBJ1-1,TGTGCCAGCAGTGAAGACGGACACACGAACACTGAAGCTTTCTTT,CASSEDGHTNTEAFF
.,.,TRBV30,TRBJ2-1,TGTGCCTGGAACCCCGGACGGCTTCAGTTCTTC,CAWNPGRLQFF
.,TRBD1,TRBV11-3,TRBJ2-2,TGTGCCAGCAGCTTAGCTACAGGGGGCCCGTCAAGCCTCACCGGGGAGCTGTTTTTT,CASSLATGGPSSLTGELFF
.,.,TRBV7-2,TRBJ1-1,TGTGCCAGCAGCTTAGCGAGGAGACACCAGACGGCTTTCTTT,CASSLARRHQTAFF
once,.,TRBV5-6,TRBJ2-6,TGTGCCACGATATTAAGGTCTGGGGCCAACGTCCTGACTTTC,CATILRSGANVLTF
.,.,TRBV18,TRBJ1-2,TGTGCCAGCTCATCCGCACTCCTAGGTGGCTACACCTTC,CASSSALLGGYTF
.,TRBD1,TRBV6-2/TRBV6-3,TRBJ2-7,TGTGCCAGCAGTAACAGGGGATCAACCTACGAGCAGTACTTC,CASSNRGSTYEQYF
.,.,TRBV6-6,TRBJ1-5,TGTGCCAGCACCCCCAGGGTGAGGGCCGATCAGCCCCAGCATTTT,CASTPRVRADQPQHF
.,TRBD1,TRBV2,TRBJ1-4,TGTGCCAGCAGGCTTAGTCAGGGGGGTGAAAAACTGTTTTTT,CASRLSQGGEKLFF
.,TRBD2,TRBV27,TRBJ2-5,TGTGCCAGCAGTTTACACGGAGCGGGGGAGACCCAGTACTTC,CASSLHGAGETQYF
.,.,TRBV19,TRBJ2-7,TGTGCCAGTAGTATAGCGTCCCAGGGGATCTACGAGCAGTACTTC,CASSIASQGIYEQYF
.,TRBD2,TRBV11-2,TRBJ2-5,TGTGCCAGCAGCTTAGTCCTCCTAGCGGGGGCCAGAGAGACCCAGTACTTC,CASSLVLLAGARETQYF
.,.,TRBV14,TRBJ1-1,TGTGCCAGCAGCCAAGGAGGAGGGGTTGGGGCTTTCTTT,CASSQGGGVGAFF
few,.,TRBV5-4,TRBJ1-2,TGTGCCAGCAGCGCGGGGACGGCTCTGTATGGCTACACCTTC,CASSAGTALYGYTF
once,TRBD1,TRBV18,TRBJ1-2,TGTGCCAGCTCACCAAGGGGACCAGGGGGCAGCTATGGCTACACCTTC,CASSPRGPGGSYGYTF
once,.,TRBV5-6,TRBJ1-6,TGTGCCAGCAGCTTGGCCACCCTAGGGTCACCCCTCCACTTT,CASSLATLGSPLHF
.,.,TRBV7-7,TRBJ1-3,TGTGCCAGCAGCTTGGGTACCGGAAACACCATATATTTT,CASSLGTGNTIYF
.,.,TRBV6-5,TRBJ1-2,TGTGCCAGCAAACCGAGACAGTCGGGTGGCTACACCTTC,CASKPRQSGGYTF
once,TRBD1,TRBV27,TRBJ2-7,TGTGCCAGCAGTTTATCCGGGACAGGCAAATACGAGCAGTACTTC,CASSLSGTGKYEQYF
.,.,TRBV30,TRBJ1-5,TGTGCCTGGAGAGACCAGGGTCGCGGAAATCAGCCCCAGCATTTT,CAWRDQGRGNQPQHF
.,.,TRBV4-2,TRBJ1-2,TGTGCCAGCAGCCAAGATTGGGAGGGGAGCTATGGCTACACCTTC,CASSQDWEGSYGYTF
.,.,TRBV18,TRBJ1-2,TGTGCCAGCTCACCACCGTTCGAACAGCCGAACTATGGCTACACCTTC,CASSPPFEQPNYGYTF
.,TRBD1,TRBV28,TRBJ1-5,TGTGCCAGCAGTCCCCCGACAGGGTGGTGGCAGCCCCAGCATTTT,CASSPPTGWWQPQHF
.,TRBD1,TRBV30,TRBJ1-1,TGTGCCTGGGACAGGACAGGACAGAACACTGAAGCTTTCTTT,CAWDRTGQNTEAFF
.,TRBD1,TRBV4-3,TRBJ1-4,TGCGCCAGCAGCCAAGATTGGACAGGGAATGAAAAACTGTTTTTT,CASSQDWTGNEKLFF
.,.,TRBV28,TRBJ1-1,TGTGCCAGCATTATTACCGGGAAAAGTGAAGCTTTCTTT,CASIITGKSEAFF